The 15 T cell receptor beta chains below were found in one sample sequenced in a study of blood T cell repertoires in COVID-19. The repertoire was sequenced with immunoSEQ multiplex PCR; TCRdb's copy has only in-frame clones and lacks some. Of 130,000 to 150,000 clones in the sample, more than 60% were seen once. Sequenced material: peripheral blood. These receptors came from a man of 80 years or more with acute or convalescent COVID-19.

This clone has just a few counts. The chain joins TRBV18 to TRBJ1-1; TRBD1 agrees at 7 bases. Germline V gene data show CDR1 as KGHSH and CDR2 as LQKENI. The CDR3 is made up of 15 amino acids. After removal of 3 bases from V and 2 bases from J, the junction contained 6 bases not matched to a gene. CDR3 DNA sequence: TGTGCCAGCTCACCCTCGACAGGGTTTAACACTGAAGCTTTCTTT. This translates into CASSPSTGFNTEAFF. Filled out from reference TRBV18 and TRBJ1-1, the complete variable domain reads NAGVMQNPRHLVRRRGQEARLRCSPMKGHSHVYWYRQLPEEGLKFMVYLQKENIIDESGMPKERFSAEFPKEGPSILRIQQVVRGDSAAYFCASSPSTGFNTEAFFGQGTRLTVV.

The gene calls are TRBV24-1 and TRBJ2-1, with TRBD1 as a possible D gene (7 bases). CDR1 KGHDR and CDR2 SFDVKD come from the germline V gene. The CDR3 is 15 amino acids. Trimming took 6 bases from V and 5 from J, leaving 16 bases between them. The CDR3: CATSQGDWGHNEQFF. CDR3 nucleotide sequence: TGTGCCACCAGTCAGGGGGACTGGGGTCACAATGAGCAGTTCTTC.

This clone was picked up many times. V is TRBV6-1 and J is TRBJ1-5; D not resolved. CDR1 and CDR2 (germline): MNHNS, SASEGT. With 2 bases removed from V and 4 bases from J, the gap between germline ends came to 9 bases. This CDR3 has 14 residues. In nucleotides, the CDR3 is TGTGCCAGCAGTGAAAGCCAAGATAATCAGCCCCAGCATTTT. This sequence encodes CASSESQDNQPQHF.

This clone was found once. The gene calls are TRBV7-2 and TRBJ1-5; D remains unclear. The CDR3 is made up of 13 amino acids. With 1 base removed from V and 7 bases from J, the gap between germline ends came to 8 bases. Germline CDR1 reads SGHTA; CDR2 reads FQGNSA. In nucleotides, the CDR3 is TGTGCCAGCAGCTTAGAGATTGGCCAGCCCCAGCATTTT. Protein product: CASSLEIGQPQHF.

The chain has TRBV7-3 and TRBJ2-3; D gene ambiguous. CDR3 size: 12 residues. Germline V CDR1 and CDR2: SGHTA, FQGTGA. V was cut by 5 bases and J by 0 bases, with 3 bases left in between. This CDR3 reads CASSQSTDTQYF. In DNA form, the CDR3 reads TGTGCCAGCAGCCAGAGCACAGATACGCAGTATTTT.

The rearrangement uses TRBV18 and TRBJ2-1; 11 bases align to TRBD2. Unmatched junction bases numbered 7, after V lost 6 bases and J lost 6 bases. The CDR3 runs to 15 residues. CDR1 is KGHSH, CDR2 LQKENI, per germline. The CDR3 nucleotides read TGTGCCAGCTCGCTAGCGGGGGGCCGTGGCAATGAGCAGTTCTTC. Amino acid sequence: CASSLAGGRGNEQFF.

V is TRBV11-3 and J is TRBJ2-2; 7 bases are shared with TRBD2. CDR1 and CDR2 from the germline V gene are SGHNT and YENEEA. The V gene end was trimmed by 3 bases and the J gene end by 4 bases; junction bases not matched to a gene: 2. This CDR3 spans 14 amino acids. Here the CDR3 DNA reads TGTGCCAGCAGCTTGGGGGGGACCACCGGGGAGCTGTTTTTT. Its protein is CASSLGGTTGELFF.

The chain couples TRBV4-3 to TRBJ1-6; 7 nucleotides line up with TRBD1. Per germline, CDR1 LGHNA and CDR2 YSLEER. Trimming took 1 base from V and 5 from J; bases not matched to a gene: 2. CDR3 length: 15 residues. The CDR3 region has the DNA TGCGCCAGCAGCCAAGCTACAGGGGATAATTCACCCCTCCACTTT. Residues: CASSQATGDNSPLHF.

Only a few counts were recorded for this clone. The genes are TRBV6-2 or TRBV6-3 and TRBJ2-5, with TRBD2 matching over 15 bases. V lost 6 bases to trimming and J lost 4 bases; unmatched junction nucleotides: 3. CDR1 MNHEY and CDR2 SVGEGT come from the germline V gene. The CDR3 extends over 15 amino acids. CDR3 protein: CASSQGLAGGETQYF. The CDR3 DNA reads as TGTGCCAGCAGCCAGGGACTAGCGGGGGGAGAGACCCAGTACTTC.

This clone was seen a single time. The rearrangement links TRBV6-5 to TRBJ2-5; D might be TRBD1 (6 bases). CDR1 is MNHEY and CDR2 is SVGAGI in the germline V gene. V was shortened by 11 bases and J by 5 bases, with 24 bases between the two germline ends. CDR3 length: 15 residues. The CDR3 sequence: CAARSNKQGRETQYF. CDR3 coding DNA: TGTGCCGCACGAAGTAATAAACAGGGTCGGGAGACCCAGTACTTC.

The gene calls are TRBV5-4 and TRBJ2-7; D remains ambiguous. The germline V gene has CDR1 SGHNT and CDR2 YYREEE (reference sequence). The CDR3 covers 13 residues. V was pared by 3 bases and J by 3 bases, with 10 bases between. CDR3 bases: TGTGCCAGCAGCTCTAACACAGACTACGAGCAGTACTTC. Translation gives CASSSNTDYEQYF.

The V call is TRBV12-3 or TRBV12-4, the J call TRBJ1-1; D unresolved. V was pared by 7 bases and J by 1 base, with 4 bases between. The CDR3 has 11 residues. The CDR3 loop reads CASTGNTEAFF. CDR3 DNA sequence: TGTGCCAGCACCGGGAACACTGAAGCTTTCTTT.

The DNA for the CDR3 is TGCGCCAGCAGCCAAGATTTGGGGGGTGGCAGGGCGGAGACCCAGTACTTC. Its translation is CASSQDLGGGRAETQYF. The chain links TRBV4-3 to TRBJ2-5, with a tentative D call TRBD2 (6 bases). The germline CDR1 and CDR2 sequences are LGHNA and YSLEER. The CDR3 has 17 residues. V lost 0 bases and J 5 bases, leaving 19 bases between the germline ends.

The chain carries TRBV18 and TRBJ1-6; the D gene is possibly TRBD1 (6 bases). The V gene lost 6 bases and the J gene lost 8 bases, with 11 bases spanning the gap. Per the germline V gene, CDR1 is KGHSH and CDR2 is LQKENI. The CDR3 has 13 residues. CDR3 DNA sequence: TGTGCCAGCTCCGGACAGCGCGATTCACCCCTCCACTTT. This codes for CASSGQRDSPLHF. The full variable domain, completed using reference TRBV18 and TRBJ1-6, is NAGVMQNPRHLVRRRGQEARLRCSPMKGHSHVYWYRQLPEEGLKFMVYLQKENIIDESGMPKERFSAEFPKEGPSILRIQQVVRGDSAAYFCASSGQRDSPLHFGNGTRLTVT.

This chain connects TRBV6-6 to TRBJ1-3; D might be TRBD1 (6 bases). Germline CDR1 MNHNY, CDR2 SVGAGI (reference sequence). There are 16 residues in the CDR3. V lost 2 bases to trimming and J lost 4 bases, with 15 bases between them. CDR3 sequence (DNA): TGTGCCAGCAGTTACGGTACAGGGTGGTCCGGAAACACCATATATTTT. Its protein product is CASSYGTGWSGNTIYF.